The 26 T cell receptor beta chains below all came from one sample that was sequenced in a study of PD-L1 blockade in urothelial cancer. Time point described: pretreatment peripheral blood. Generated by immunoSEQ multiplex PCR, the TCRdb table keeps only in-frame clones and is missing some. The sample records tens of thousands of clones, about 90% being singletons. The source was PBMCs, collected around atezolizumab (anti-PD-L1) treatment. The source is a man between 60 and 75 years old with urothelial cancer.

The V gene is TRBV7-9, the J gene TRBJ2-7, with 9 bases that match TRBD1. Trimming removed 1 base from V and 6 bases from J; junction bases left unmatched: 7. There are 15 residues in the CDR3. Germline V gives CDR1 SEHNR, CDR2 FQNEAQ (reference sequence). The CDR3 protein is CASSLEVRTGAEQYF. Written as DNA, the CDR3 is TGTGCCAGCAGCTTAGAAGTCAGGACAGGGGCCGAGCAGTACTTC.

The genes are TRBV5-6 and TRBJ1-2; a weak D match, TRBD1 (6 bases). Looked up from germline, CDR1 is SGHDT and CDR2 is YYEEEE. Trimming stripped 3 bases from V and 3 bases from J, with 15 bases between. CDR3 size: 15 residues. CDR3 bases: TGTGCCAGCAGCTCTTTCGCCTGGACAGACTATGGCTACACCTTC. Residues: CASSSFAWTDYGYTF.

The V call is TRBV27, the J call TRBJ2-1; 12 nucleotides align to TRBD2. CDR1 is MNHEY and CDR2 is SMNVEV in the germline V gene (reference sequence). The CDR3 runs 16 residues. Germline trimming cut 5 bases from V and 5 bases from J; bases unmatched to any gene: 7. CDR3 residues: CASSPGASGRDNEQFF. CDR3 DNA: TGTGCCAGCAGTCCCGGAGCTAGCGGGAGGGACAATGAGCAGTTCTTC.

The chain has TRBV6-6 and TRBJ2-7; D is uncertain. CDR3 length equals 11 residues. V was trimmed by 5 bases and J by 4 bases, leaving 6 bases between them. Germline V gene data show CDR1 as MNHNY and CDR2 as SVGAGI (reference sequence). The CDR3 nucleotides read TGTGCCAGCAGTGGGCGATACGAGCAGTACTTC. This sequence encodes CASSGRYEQYF.

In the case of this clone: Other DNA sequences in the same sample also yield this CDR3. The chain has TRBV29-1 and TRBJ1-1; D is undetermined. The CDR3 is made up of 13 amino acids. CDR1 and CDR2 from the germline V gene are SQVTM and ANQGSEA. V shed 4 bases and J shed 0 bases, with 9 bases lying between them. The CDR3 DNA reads TGCAGCGTTGTACAGATTATGAACACTGAAGCTTTCTTT. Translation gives CSVVQIMNTEAFF.

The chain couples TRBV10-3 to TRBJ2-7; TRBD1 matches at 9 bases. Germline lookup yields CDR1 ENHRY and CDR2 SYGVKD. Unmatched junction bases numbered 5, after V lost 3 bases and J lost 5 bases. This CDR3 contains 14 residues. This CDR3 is CAISDRTGVDEQYF. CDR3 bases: TGTGCCATCAGTGATCGGACAGGGGTCGACGAGCAGTACTTC.

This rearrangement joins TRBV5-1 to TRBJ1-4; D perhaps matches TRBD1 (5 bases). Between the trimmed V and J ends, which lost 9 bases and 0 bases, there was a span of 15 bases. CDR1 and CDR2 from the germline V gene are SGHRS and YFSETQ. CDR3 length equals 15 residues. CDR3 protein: CATRDGGATNEKLFF. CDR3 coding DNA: TGCGCCACCAGGGACGGAGGGGCAACTAATGAAAAACTGTTTTTT.

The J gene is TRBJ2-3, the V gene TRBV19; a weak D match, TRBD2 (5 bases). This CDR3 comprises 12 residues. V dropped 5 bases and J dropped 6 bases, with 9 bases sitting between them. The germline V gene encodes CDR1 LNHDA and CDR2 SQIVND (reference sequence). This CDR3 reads CASSGSHDTQYF. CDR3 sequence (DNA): TGTGCCAGTAGTGGGAGCCACGATACGCAGTATTTT.

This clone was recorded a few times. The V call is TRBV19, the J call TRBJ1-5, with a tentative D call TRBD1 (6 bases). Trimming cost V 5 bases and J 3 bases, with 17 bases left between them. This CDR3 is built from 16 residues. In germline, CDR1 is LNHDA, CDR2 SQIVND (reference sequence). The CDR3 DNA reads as TGTGCCAGTAGTCAGTCAGGGGCAGGGACCAATCAGCCCCAGCATTTT. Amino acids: CASSQSGAGTNQPQHF.

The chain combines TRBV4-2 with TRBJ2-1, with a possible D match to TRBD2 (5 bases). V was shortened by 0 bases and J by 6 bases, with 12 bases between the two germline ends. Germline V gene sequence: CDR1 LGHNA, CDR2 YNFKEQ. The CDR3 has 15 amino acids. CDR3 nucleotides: TGTGCCAGCAGCCAAGAATCGGGGTTGGGCAATGAGCAGTTCTTC. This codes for CASSQESGLGNEQFF.

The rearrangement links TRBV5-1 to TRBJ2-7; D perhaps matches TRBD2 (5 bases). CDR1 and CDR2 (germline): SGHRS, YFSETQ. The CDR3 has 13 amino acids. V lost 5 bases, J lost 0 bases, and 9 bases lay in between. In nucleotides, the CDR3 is TGCGCCAGCAGGCCAGGAGGCTCCTACGAGCAGTACTTC. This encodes CASRPGGSYEQYF.

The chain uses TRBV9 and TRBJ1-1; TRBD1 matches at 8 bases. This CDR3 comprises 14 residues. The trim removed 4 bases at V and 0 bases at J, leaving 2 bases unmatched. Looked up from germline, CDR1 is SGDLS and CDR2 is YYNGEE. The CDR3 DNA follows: TGTGCCAGCAGCTTGACAGGGGTGAACACTGAAGCTTTCTTT. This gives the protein CASSLTGVNTEAFF.

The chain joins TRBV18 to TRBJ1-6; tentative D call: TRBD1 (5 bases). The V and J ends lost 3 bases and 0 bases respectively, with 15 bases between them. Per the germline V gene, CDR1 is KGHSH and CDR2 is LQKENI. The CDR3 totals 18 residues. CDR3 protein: CASSPRGGESSYNSPLHF. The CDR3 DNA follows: TGTGCCAGCTCACCGAGGGGAGGTGAGAGCTCCTATAATTCACCCCTCCACTTT.

The CDR3 spells CASSFPGGVTNYGYTF. The DNA for the CDR3 is TGTGCCAGCAGCTTCCCGGGAGGGGTGACAAACTATGGCTACACCTTC. This rearrangement joins TRBV5-4 to TRBJ1-2; TRBD1 might be the D (5 bases). Germline CDR1 SGHNT, CDR2 YYREEE (reference sequence). The CDR3 extends over 16 amino acids. V gave up 2 bases and J gave up 2 bases, with 16 bases separating them.

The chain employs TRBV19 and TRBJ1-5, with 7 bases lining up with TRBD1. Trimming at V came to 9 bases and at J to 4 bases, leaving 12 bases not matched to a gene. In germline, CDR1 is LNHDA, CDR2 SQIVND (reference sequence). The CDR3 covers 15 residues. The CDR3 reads CASFPTGARNQPQHF. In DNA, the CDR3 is TGTGCCAGCTTCCCCACAGGGGCGCGTAATCAGCCCCAGCATTTT.

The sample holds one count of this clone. Here the CDR3 DNA reads TGTGCCAGCAGCTCTTTAGTCGGGACAGGGGGCCACTCACCCCTCCACTTT. Its translation is CASSSLVGTGGHSPLHF. This rearrangement joins TRBV12-1 to TRBJ1-6; TRBD1 is taken as the D call from the table, unchecked against the DNA. TRBV12-1 is deemed a pseudogene. This CDR3 has 17 amino acids.

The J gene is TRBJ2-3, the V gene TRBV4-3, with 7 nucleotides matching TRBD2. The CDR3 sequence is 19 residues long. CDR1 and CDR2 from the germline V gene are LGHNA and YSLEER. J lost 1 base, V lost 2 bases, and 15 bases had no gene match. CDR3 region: CASSQLIREAQTRTDTQYF. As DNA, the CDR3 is TGCGCCAGCAGCCAATTAATCCGGGAGGCCCAAACCCGCACAGATACGCAGTATTTT.

The CDR3 nucleotides are TGTGCCAGCAGTGAAGGAGGGGCCAAAAACATTCAGTACTTC. Protein product: CASSEGGAKNIQYF. The chain has TRBV6-1 and TRBJ2-4; weak D call: TRBD2 (5 bases). The CDR3 covers 14 residues. Trimming cost V 1 base and J 1 base, with 5 bases left between them. Germline CDR1 is MNHNS and CDR2 is SASEGT.

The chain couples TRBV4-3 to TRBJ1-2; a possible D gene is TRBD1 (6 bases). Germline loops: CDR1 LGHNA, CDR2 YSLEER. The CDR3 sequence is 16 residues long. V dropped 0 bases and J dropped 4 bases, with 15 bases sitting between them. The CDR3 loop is CASSQDRGTGRYGYTF. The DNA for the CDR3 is TGCGCCAGCAGCCAAGATAGGGGCACAGGGCGCTATGGCTACACCTTC.

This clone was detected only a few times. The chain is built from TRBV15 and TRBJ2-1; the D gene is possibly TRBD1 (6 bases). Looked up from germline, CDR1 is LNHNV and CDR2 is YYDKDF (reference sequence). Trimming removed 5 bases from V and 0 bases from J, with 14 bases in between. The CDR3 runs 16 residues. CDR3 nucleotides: TGTGCCACCAGCGAGGACAGCCACAGCTCCTACAATGAGCAGTTCTTC. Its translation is CATSEDSHSSYNEQFF.

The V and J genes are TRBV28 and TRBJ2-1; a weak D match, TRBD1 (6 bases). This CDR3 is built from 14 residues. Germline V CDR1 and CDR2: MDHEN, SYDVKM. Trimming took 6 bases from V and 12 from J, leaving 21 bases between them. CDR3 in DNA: TGTGCCAGCAGACGTACAGGGCTAGTTTCCGGGCAGTTCTTC. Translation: CASRRTGLVSGQFF.

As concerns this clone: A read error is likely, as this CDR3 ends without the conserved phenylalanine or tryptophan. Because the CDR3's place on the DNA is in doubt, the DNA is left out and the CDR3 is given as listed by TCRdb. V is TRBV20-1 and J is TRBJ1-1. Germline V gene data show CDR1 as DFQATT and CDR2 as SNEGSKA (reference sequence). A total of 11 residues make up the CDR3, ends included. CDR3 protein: CSAKREYGQTI.

The CDR3 is CASSVDQAAKETQYF. The CDR3 DNA is TGTGCCAGCAGCGTAGATCAAGCGGCCAAAGAGACCCAGTACTTC. The genes are TRBV9 and TRBJ2-5, with D maybe TRBD2 (5 bases). CDR3 length: 15 amino acids. The germline V gene encodes CDR1 SGDLS and CDR2 YYNGEE. The V end lost 0 bases, the J end lost 3 bases, and 12 bases lay between the germline ends.

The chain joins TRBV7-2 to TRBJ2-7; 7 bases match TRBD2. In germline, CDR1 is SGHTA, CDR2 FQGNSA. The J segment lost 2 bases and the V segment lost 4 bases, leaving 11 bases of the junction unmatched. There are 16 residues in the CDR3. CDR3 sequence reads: CASSSDNSGYTYEQYF. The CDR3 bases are TGTGCCAGCAGCTCGGATAATAGCGGGTACACCTACGAGCAGTACTTC.

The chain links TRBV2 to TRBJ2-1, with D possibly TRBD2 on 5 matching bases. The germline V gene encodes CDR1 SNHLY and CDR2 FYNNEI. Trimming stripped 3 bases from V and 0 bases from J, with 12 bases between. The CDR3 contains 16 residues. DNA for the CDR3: TGTGCCAGCAGTGATCTAGCCCCAAGCTCCTACAATGAGCAGTTCTTC. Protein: CASSDLAPSSYNEQFF.

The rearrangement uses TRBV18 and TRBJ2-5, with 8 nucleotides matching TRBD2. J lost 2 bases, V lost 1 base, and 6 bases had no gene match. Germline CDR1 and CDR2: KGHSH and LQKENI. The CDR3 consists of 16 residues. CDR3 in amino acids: CASSPRRGDQQETQYF. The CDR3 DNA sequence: TGTGCCAGCTCACCACGGCGGGGGGACCAACAAGAGACCCAGTACTTC.